This T cell receptor beta chain was documented in a study of blood T cell repertoires in COVID-19. CDR1 is GTSNPN and CDR2 is SVGIG in the germline V gene (reference sequence). CDR3 size: 11 residues. V gave up 2 bases and J gave up 7 bases, with 8 bases separating them. Produced via immunoSEQ multiplex PCR; TCRdb's table is partial and in-frame only. In the table there are 140,000 to 150,000 clones, 78% of which are singletons. The chain couples TRBV30 to TRBJ1-1; no clear D. The clonotype comes from a woman aged 55 to 70 with acute or convalescent COVID-19. What was sequenced was peripheral blood. The CDR3 sequence: CAWSSGSEAFF. In nucleotides, the CDR3 is TGTGCCTGGAGTTCAGGCAGTGAAGCTTTCTTT.